This passage covers 16 T cell receptor beta chains from one sample sequenced in a study of regulatory T cells in long-lasting Graves disease (dated by TCRdb to the early 2020s). The method behind the library was multiplex PCR. Data came from an Illumina HiSeq 4000. TCR beta libraries were built with iRepertoire HTBI primers and Arm-PCR amplification of CDR3 regions. TCRdb ran its own pipeline on the public reads, namely fastp trimming at Q25 and MiXCR clone calling, and kept in-frame beta chains. Every entry covers one CDR3 protein and lists the most common genes and DNA from its rows. A total of over 200,000 distinct CDR3 sequences appear in this sample, approximately 18% of them only once. Less than 15% of the sample is taken by the ten largest. The intended sense of this specimen's time point label: newly diagnosed GD, antithyroid drugs for less than 3 months. For both TCR sequencing and RNA sequencing, RNA was extracted from PBMCs using TRIzol.

These sequences were also reported in another study, on T cells in Graves' hyperthyroidism and ophthalmopathy.

The sample was peripheral blood mononuclear cells (PBMCs), taken at new diagnosis, from a patient treated with antithyroid drugs. These receptors all stem from a woman in her thirties with Graves disease. Donor details come from another sample of the same person, matched by shared clones.

This clonotype was seen many times. The gene calls are TRBV12-5 and TRBJ1-1; no reliable D call. V lost 3 bases and J lost 0, with 11 bases in between. CDR1 and CDR2 from the germline V gene are LGHNT and FRNRAP. The CDR3 covers 15 residues. Here the CDR3 DNA reads TGTGCTAGTGGTTTAGGTAGGAGTTTGAACACTGAAGCTTTCTTT. Its translation is CASGLGRSLNTEAFF.

Many counts were recorded for this clonotype. The V gene is TRBV3-1, the J gene TRBJ2-7, with a tentative D call TRBD1 (6 bases). CDR3 length equals 15 residues. Germline loops: CDR1 LGHDT, CDR2 YNNKEL (reference sequence). Trimming pared 3 bases from V and 3 bases from J, leaving 15 bases between. The CDR3 protein is CASSQAVRGFYEQYF. CDR3 DNA sequence: TGTGCCAGCAGCCAGGCCGTCAGGGGCTTCTACGAGCAGTACTTC.

With regard to this clonotype: A read error likely explains this, since a far larger clone differs by one base. V is TRBV11-2 and J is TRBJ1-1; TRBD1 aligns across 7 bases. The germline V gene encodes CDR1 SGHAT and CDR2 FQNNGV. CDR3 length: 15 amino acids. CDR3 residues: CASSISGTANTEALF. The CDR3 DNA reads as TGTGCCAGCAGCATCTCCGGGACAGCGAACACTGAAGCTCTCTTT.

As for this clonotype: A much more abundant neighbour one base away suggests this may be a read error. The final CDR3 position lacks the conserved phenylalanine or tryptophan, pointing to a likely read error. CDR3 protein: CASSQDRLTEAFI. DNA of the CDR3: TGTGCCAGCAGCCAAGACAGGTTGACTGAAGCTTTCATT. The chain combines TRBV14 with TRBJ1-1; D gene ambiguous. CDR1 SGHDN and CDR2 FVKESK come from the germline V gene. The CDR3 extends over 13 amino acids. Trimming cost V 0 bases and J 5 bases, with 7 bases left between them.

The V call is TRBV19, the J call TRBJ1-1; the D gene is possibly TRBD1 (5 bases). Germline V gives CDR1 LNHDA, CDR2 SQIVND (reference sequence). Trimming pared 4 bases from V and 0 bases from J, leaving 12 bases between. This CDR3 has 15 residues. The CDR3 protein is CASSTLGRLNTEAFF. CDR3 bases: TGTGCCAGTAGTACACTGGGACGGTTGAACACTGAAGCTTTCTTT.

In this sample, this clonotype turned up many times. The rearrangement joins TRBV2 to TRBJ1-5, with D uncertain. This CDR3 contains 14 residues. V lost 2 bases, J lost 5 bases, and 10 bases lay in between. CDR1 SNHLY and CDR2 FYNNEI come from the germline V gene. CDR3 nucleotides: TGTGCCAGCAGTGAAAGCCACCCATATCAGCCCCAGCATTTT. It yields the protein CASSESHPYQPQHF.

The chain employs TRBV7-2 and TRBJ2-5, with D unresolved. This CDR3 comprises 16 residues. V was clipped by 0 bases and J by 0 bases, with 11 bases between them. The germline V gene encodes CDR1 SGHTA and CDR2 FQGNSA. CDR3 coding DNA: TGTGCCAGCAGCTTAGCGCGCGGTCGGTACCAAGAGACCCAGTACTTC. This codes for CASSLARGRYQETQYF.

This clonotype has just a few counts. The chain combines TRBV4-1 with TRBJ2-7; a weak D match, TRBD1 (8 bases). This CDR3 is 17 amino acids long. Trimming removed 5 bases from V and 0 bases from J, with 20 bases in between. Germline V gene lookup returns CDR1 MGHRA and CDR2 YSYEKL. This CDR3 is CASSVSPQGGGSYEQYF. Written as DNA, the CDR3 is TGCGCCAGCAGCGTCAGCCCACAGGGGGGGGGCTCCTACGAGCAGTACTTC.

This clonotype was seen only a few times. This sequence joins TRBV19 and TRBJ2-1, with a tentative D call TRBD1 (5 bases). The V and J ends lost 1 base and 3 bases respectively, with 16 bases between them. CDR3 length: 17 amino acids. Germline lookup yields CDR1 LNHDA and CDR2 SQIVND (reference sequence). The CDR3 protein is CASSIVASGALYNEQFF. In nucleotides, the CDR3 is TGTGCCAGTAGTATAGTGGCTAGTGGGGCTCTCTACAATGAGCAGTTCTTC.

This clonotype was seen repeatedly, ten times or more. At one of its ends the junction is not consistent with the germline gene, which may arise from a read error. The CDR3 is CASSQGFSDQPQHF. The DNA for the CDR3 is TGTGCCAGCAGCCAAGGGTTTAGCGATCAGCCCCAGCATTTT. V and J are TRBV3-1 and TRBJ1-5; D ambiguous. The CDR3 sequence is 14 residues long. Germline CDR1 is LGHDT and CDR2 is YNNKEL (reference sequence).

In this sample, this clonotype turned up many times. A much larger clonotype is one base distant, so this may be a read error. The chain combines TRBV3-1 with TRBJ2-3; D not resolved. Germline V CDR1 and CDR2: LGHDT, YNNKEL (reference sequence). The length of the CDR3 is 12 residues. V was trimmed by 4 bases and J by 14 bases, leaving 16 bases between them. The CDR3 nucleotides are TGTGCCAGCAGCCCTTCTGATCCAGCGATGTATTTT. It is translated as CASSPSDPAMYF.

This clonotype has at least ten counts. The chain carries TRBV7-2 and TRBJ1-1; D perhaps matches TRBD1 (6 bases). This CDR3 is 15 amino acids long. The ends were cut back, 4 bases at V and 4 bases at J, with 16 bases in the middle. Germline V gives CDR1 SGHTA, CDR2 FQGNSA. The CDR3 spells CASSSRDQGFTEAFF. DNA of the CDR3: TGTGCCAGCAGCTCAAGAGATCAGGGGTTCACTGAAGCTTTCTTT. Full variable domain (missing parts from reference TRBV7-2 and TRBJ1-1): GAGVSQSPSNKVTEKGKDVELRCDPISGHTALYWYRQSLGQGLEFLIYFQGNSAPDKSGLPSDRFSAERTGGSVSTLTIQRTQQEDSAVYLCASSSRDQGFTEAFFGQGTRLTVV.

In this sample, this clonotype turned up many times. V and J are TRBV29-1 and TRBJ1-5; 7 bases are a match to TRBD1. V shed 6 bases, J shed 4 bases, and the junction held 3 bases outside the gene matches. Germline V gene lookup returns CDR1 SQVTM and CDR2 ANQGSEA. CDR3 length equals 12 residues. This chain's CDR3 is CSVRDSNQPQHF. DNA of the CDR3: TGCAGCGTCCGGGACAGTAATCAGCCCCAGCATTTT.

Many counts were recorded for this clonotype. The J gene is TRBJ2-1, the V gene TRBV7-6, with 8 bases identical to TRBD2. After removal of 3 bases from V and 1 base from J, the junction contained 8 bases not matched to a gene. The CDR3 extends over 17 amino acids. CDR1 is SGHVS, CDR2 FNYEAQ, per germline. CDR3 coding DNA: TGTGCCAGCAGCTTTAGGAGCGGGGGTTCTTCCTACAATGAGCAGTTCTTC. It encodes CASSFRSGGSSYNEQFF.

This clonotype was recorded at least ten times. The J gene is TRBJ2-1, the V gene TRBV20-1, with 7 bases fitting TRBD2. Trimming took 6 bases from V and 0 from J; bases not matched to a gene: 8. Germline CDR1 is DFQATT and CDR2 is SNEGSKA (reference sequence). The CDR3 has 15 residues. The CDR3 spells CSARSGESSYNEQFF. The CDR3 bases are TGCAGTGCCAGAAGCGGGGAGAGCTCCTACAATGAGCAGTTCTTC.

Many counts were recorded for this clonotype. V gene TRBV20-1 combines with J gene TRBJ1-5; TRBD1 is a possible D gene (5 bases). The CDR3 loop spans 13 amino acids. Trimming took off 3 bases at V and 6 bases at J, with 12 bases between the two ends. CDR1 DFQATT and CDR2 SNEGSKA come from the germline V gene (reference sequence). CDR3 sequence: CSASSGRIQPQHF. CDR3 in DNA: TGCAGTGCTAGCTCAGGGCGGATTCAGCCCCAGCATTTT.